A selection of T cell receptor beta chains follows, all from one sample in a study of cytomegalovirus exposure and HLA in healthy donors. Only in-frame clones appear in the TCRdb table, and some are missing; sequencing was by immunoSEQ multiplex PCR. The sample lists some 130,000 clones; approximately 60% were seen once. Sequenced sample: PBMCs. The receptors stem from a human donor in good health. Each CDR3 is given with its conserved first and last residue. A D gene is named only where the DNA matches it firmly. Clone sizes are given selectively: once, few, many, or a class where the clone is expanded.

CDR3 DNA: TGCGCCAGCAGCTTCGGGGAGTTTGAGACCCAGTACTTC
CDR3 protein: CASSFGEFETQYF
J gene: TRBJ2-5
clone size: .
V gene: TRBV5-1
D gene: .

CDR3 DNA: TGCAGCGTTGAAGGGACAGATTCTTCCACCTACGAGCAGTACTTC
CDR3 protein: CSVEGTDSSTYEQYF
J gene: TRBJ2-7
clone size: .
V gene: TRBV29-1
D gene: .

CDR3 DNA: TGTGCCAGCAGTTCCCGTCACCCAGGGGGGAATGAGCAGTTCTTC
CDR3 protein: CASSSRHPGGNEQFF
J gene: TRBJ2-1
clone size: once
V gene: TRBV6-1
D gene: .

CDR3 DNA: TGCGCCAGCAGCCTGCTCGAGGGTGAGCAGTTCTTC
CDR3 protein: CASSLLEGEQFF
J gene: TRBJ2-1
clone size: .
V gene: TRBV4-1
D gene: .

CDR3 DNA: TGTGCCAGCAGCTCCTCTAGCGGGAGCTACGAGCAGTACTTC
CDR3 protein: CASSSSSGSYEQYF
J gene: TRBJ2-7
clone size: .
V gene: TRBV5-6
D gene: TRBD2

CDR3 DNA: TGCAGCGTTGCGGGGGTTCGGGGCTACACCTTC
CDR3 protein: CSVAGVRGYTF
J gene: TRBJ1-2
clone size: .
V gene: TRBV29-1
D gene: .

CDR3 DNA: TGTGCCAGTAGTATTACCGGCACAGAGACGCAGTATTTT
CDR3 protein: CASSITGTETQYF
J gene: TRBJ2-3
clone size: .
V gene: TRBV19
D gene: .

CDR3 DNA: TGTGCCAGCAGCTGGGGACTGGTGAAGACCCAGTACTTC
CDR3 protein: CASSWGLVKTQYF
J gene: TRBJ2-5
clone size: .
V gene: TRBV5-6
D gene: .

CDR3 DNA: TGCGCCAGCAGCCAAGTGGCGGCTAGCGGGGGGAACTACGAGCAGTACTTC
CDR3 protein: CASSQVAASGGNYEQYF
J gene: TRBJ2-7
clone size: .
V gene: TRBV4-1
D gene: TRBD2

CDR3 DNA: TGTGCCAGCAGTCTAGACCCCCAGCTAGCGGGATCCCGCTACGAGCAGTACTTC
CDR3 protein: CASSLDPQLAGSRYEQYF
J gene: TRBJ2-7
clone size: .
V gene: TRBV27
D gene: TRBD2

CDR3 DNA: TGCGCCAGCAGCCTTCAACAGGGGGCAGGAGATACGCAGTATTTT
CDR3 protein: CASSLQQGAGDTQYF
J gene: TRBJ2-3
clone size: .
V gene: TRBV4-1
D gene: TRBD1

CDR3 DNA: TGTGCCAGCAGCCCCGGGACAGGGGTTGGAAATGAGCAGTTCTTC
CDR3 protein: CASSPGTGVGNEQFF
J gene: TRBJ2-1
clone size: .
V gene: TRBV28
D gene: TRBD1

CDR3 DNA: TGTGCCAGCAGCGGACCGGGACAGTCAAGCACAGATACGCAGTATTTT
CDR3 protein: CASSGPGQSSTDTQYF
J gene: TRBJ2-3
clone size: .
V gene: TRBV5-6
D gene: TRBD1

CDR3 DNA: TGTGCCATCAGCAGTCGGACAGGACAAGAGACCCAGTACTTC
CDR3 protein: CAISSRTGQETQYF
J gene: TRBJ2-5
clone size: few
V gene: TRBV10-3
D gene: TRBD1

CDR3 DNA: TGTGCCAGCAGTTCCAGGGCAACAGGGACCACTGAAGCTTTCTTT
CDR3 protein: CASSSRATGTTEAFF
J gene: TRBJ1-1
clone size: .
V gene: TRBV6-5
D gene: .

CDR3 DNA: TGCGCCAGCAGCCAAGAGATGGAGCAAGAGACCCAGTACTTC
CDR3 protein: CASSQEMEQETQYF
J gene: TRBJ2-5
clone size: .
V gene: TRBV4-1
D gene: .

CDR3 DNA: TGTGCCAGCAGAGAACAGGGGGCTAACACCGGGGAGCTGTTTTTT
CDR3 protein: CASREQGANTGELFF
J gene: TRBJ2-2
clone size: .
V gene: TRBV6-6
D gene: TRBD1

CDR3 DNA: TGTGCCAGCAGTACCCTCGGAGGGAACACAGATACGCAGTATTTT
CDR3 protein: CASSTLGGNTDTQYF
J gene: TRBJ2-3
clone size: .
V gene: TRBV27
D gene: .

CDR3 DNA: TGTGCCAGTAGTATGACAAGACTAGCGGGAGGAGTTGGAACAAAGGGGCAGTACTTC
CDR3 protein: CASSMTRLAGGVGTKGQYF
J gene: TRBJ2-7
clone size: few
V gene: TRBV19
D gene: TRBD2

CDR3 DNA: TGTGCCAGCTCCGGACAGGGGGCTACTGGGGCCAACGTCCTGACTTTC
CDR3 protein: CASSGQGATGANVLTF
J gene: TRBJ2-6
clone size: few
V gene: TRBV18
D gene: TRBD1

CDR3 DNA: TGTGCCAGTAGTACCACAGGACTAGCGGGAGGGGGCCAGAACACCGGGGAGCTGTTTTTT
CDR3 protein: CASSTTGLAGGGQNTGELFF
J gene: TRBJ2-2
clone size: .
V gene: TRBV19
D gene: TRBD2

CDR3 DNA: TGTGCCATTACTAGCGGGAGGGCCTACGAGCAGTACTTC
CDR3 protein: CAITSGRAYEQYF
J gene: TRBJ2-7
clone size: .
V gene: TRBV10-3
D gene: TRBD2

CDR3 DNA: TGCAGCGTTGGATCAGGGGACACTGAAGCTTTCTTT
CDR3 protein: CSVGSGDTEAFF
J gene: TRBJ1-1
clone size: once
V gene: TRBV29-1
D gene: .

CDR3 DNA: TGTGCCAGCAGTTCGGACAGGGGATACGAGCAGTACTTC
CDR3 protein: CASSSDRGYEQYF
J gene: TRBJ2-7
clone size: .
V gene: TRBV6-6
D gene: TRBD1

CDR3 DNA: TGTGCCAGCAGCACTCGACAGGGATCACCTGAAAAACTGTTTTTT
CDR3 protein: CASSTRQGSPEKLFF
J gene: TRBJ1-4
clone size: .
V gene: TRBV11-2
D gene: TRBD1

CDR3 DNA: TGTGCCAGCAGCTTGGACGGGGGCAATCAGCCCCAGCATTTT
CDR3 protein: CASSLDGGNQPQHF
J gene: TRBJ1-5
clone size: .
V gene: TRBV5-5
D gene: .

CDR3 DNA: TGTGCCAGCAGCTTGGTACAGGGCAACACTGAAGCTTTCTTT
CDR3 protein: CASSLVQGNTEAFF
J gene: TRBJ1-1
clone size: .
V gene: TRBV5-6
D gene: .

CDR3 DNA: TGCGCCAGCAGTACAGGGGGCTTGTTGCCCGGGGAGCTGTTTTTT
CDR3 protein: CASSTGGLLPGELFF
J gene: TRBJ2-2
clone size: .
V gene: TRBV5-1
D gene: TRBD1

CDR3 DNA: TGTGCCAGCAGTCAAGAGGAGGGAGGAAATAACTATGGCTACACCTTC
CDR3 protein: CASSQEEGGNNYGYTF
J gene: TRBJ1-2
clone size: .
V gene: TRBV28
D gene: .

CDR3 DNA: TGTGCCAGTAGGCTAGGAAGCCAAGAGACCCAGTACTTC
CDR3 protein: CASRLGSQETQYF
J gene: TRBJ2-5
clone size: .
V gene: TRBV19
D gene: .

CDR3 DNA: TGTGCCAGCTCACCACGGAGGGGTCACTATGGCTACACCTTC
CDR3 protein: CASSPRRGHYGYTF
J gene: TRBJ1-2
clone size: .
V gene: TRBV18
D gene: .

CDR3 DNA: TGTGCCTTACCGCCAGGATTGAGCGGGGAGCTGTTTTTT
CDR3 protein: CALPPGLSGELFF
J gene: TRBJ2-2
clone size: .
V gene: TRBV25-1
D gene: .

CDR3 DNA: TGTGCCACTGTGGACAGGGATACCTACGAGCAGTACTTC
CDR3 protein: CATVDRDTYEQYF
J gene: TRBJ2-7
clone size: .
V gene: TRBV10-3
D gene: TRBD1

CDR3 DNA: TGTGCCAGCAGTTTATCTGGCCTCTATGGCTACACCTTC
CDR3 protein: CASSLSGLYGYTF
J gene: TRBJ1-2
clone size: once
V gene: TRBV27
D gene: .

CDR3 DNA: TGTGCCAGCAGTTATGAGGGAACAGGGGCCAACGTCCTGACTTTC
CDR3 protein: CASSYEGTGANVLTF
J gene: TRBJ2-6
clone size: .
V gene: TRBV6-6
D gene: .

CDR3 DNA: TGTGCCAGCAGTTTAATCGGACAGGGGGACACTGAAGCTTTCTTT
CDR3 protein: CASSLIGQGDTEAFF
J gene: TRBJ1-1
clone size: few
V gene: TRBV28
D gene: TRBD1

CDR3 DNA: TGTGCCAGCAGTTTCACACCTAGCCGCAATGAGCAGTTCTTC
CDR3 protein: CASSFTPSRNEQFF
J gene: TRBJ2-1
clone size: .
V gene: TRBV28
D gene: .

CDR3 DNA: TGTGCCATCAGCGGGACAGGGTCCTACAATGAGCAGTTCTTC
CDR3 protein: CAISGTGSYNEQFF
J gene: TRBJ2-1
clone size: .
V gene: TRBV10-3
D gene: TRBD1

CDR3 DNA: TGTGCCAGCAGCTCGGGAGGACAGAGCTCCTACGAGCAGTACTTC
CDR3 protein: CASSSGGQSSYEQYF
J gene: TRBJ2-7
clone size: few
V gene: TRBV5-4
D gene: .

CDR3 DNA: TGTGCCAGCAGCGTAGGTACAGGGGGCTATGGCTACACCTTC
CDR3 protein: CASSVGTGGYGYTF
J gene: TRBJ1-2
clone size: few
V gene: TRBV9
D gene: TRBD1

CDR3 DNA: TGTGCCAGTAACAACAGGGGGAACACTGAAGCTTTCTTT
CDR3 protein: CASNNRGNTEAFF
J gene: TRBJ1-1
clone size: .
V gene: TRBV19
D gene: TRBD1

CDR3 DNA: TGTGCCAGCTCACCCGGGACTAGCGGGAGGGGCGAGCAGTACTTC
CDR3 protein: CASSPGTSGRGEQYF
J gene: TRBJ2-7
clone size: .
V gene: TRBV18
D gene: TRBD2

CDR3 DNA: TGTGCCAGCTCACCAGGGTCGGGGAACTATGGCTACACCTTC
CDR3 protein: CASSPGSGNYGYTF
J gene: TRBJ1-2
clone size: .
V gene: TRBV18
D gene: .

CDR3 DNA: TGCGCCAGCAGCTTAGCACCGGGACAGGGTTTCTACGAGCAGTACTTC
CDR3 protein: CASSLAPGQGFYEQYF
J gene: TRBJ2-7
clone size: .
V gene: TRBV5-1
D gene: TRBD1

CDR3 DNA: TGTGCCAGCAGTTTATCTCGGGGAGGGCAGGGGGCGGATGAAAAACTGTTTTTT
CDR3 protein: CASSLSRGGQGADEKLFF
J gene: TRBJ1-4
clone size: few
V gene: TRBV27
D gene: TRBD1

CDR3 DNA: TGTGCCAGCTCACCACGGCTAGCGGGAGGCCCTAGCACAGATACGCAGTATTTT
CDR3 protein: CASSPRLAGGPSTDTQYF
J gene: TRBJ2-3
clone size: .
V gene: TRBV18
D gene: TRBD2

CDR3 DNA: TGTGCCAGCAGTTCGGTCTATCAGGGTGAGACCCAGTACTTC
CDR3 protein: CASSSVYQGETQYF
J gene: TRBJ2-5
clone size: .
V gene: TRBV27
D gene: .

CDR3 DNA: TGTGCCAGCAGCGGACTAGCGGGAGGAGGGAATGAGCAGTTCTTC
CDR3 protein: CASSGLAGGGNEQFF
J gene: TRBJ2-1
clone size: few
V gene: TRBV7-9
D gene: TRBD2

CDR3 DNA: TGTGCCAGTGGGTCAGGGGTCCGCGCAGATACGCAGTATTTT
CDR3 protein: CASGSGVRADTQYF
J gene: TRBJ2-3
clone size: .
V gene: TRBV19
D gene: .